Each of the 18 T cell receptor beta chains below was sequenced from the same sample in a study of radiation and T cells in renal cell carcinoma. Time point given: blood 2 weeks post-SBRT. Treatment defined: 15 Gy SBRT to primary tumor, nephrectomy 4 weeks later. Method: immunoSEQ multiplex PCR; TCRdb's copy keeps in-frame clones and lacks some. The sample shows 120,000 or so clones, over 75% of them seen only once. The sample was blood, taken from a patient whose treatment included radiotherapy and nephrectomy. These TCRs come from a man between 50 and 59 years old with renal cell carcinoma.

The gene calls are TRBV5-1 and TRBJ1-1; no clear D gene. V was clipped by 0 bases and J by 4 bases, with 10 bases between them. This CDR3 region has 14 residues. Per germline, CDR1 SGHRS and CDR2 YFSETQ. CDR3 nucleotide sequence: TGCGCCAGCAGCTTGGTGGGCGAGGTCACTGAAGCTTTCTTT. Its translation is CASSLVGEVTEAFF. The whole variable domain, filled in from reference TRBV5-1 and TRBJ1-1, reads KAGVTQTPRYLIKTRGQQVTLSCSPISGHRSVSWYQQTPGQGLQFLFEYFSETQRNKGNFPGRFSGRQFSNSRSEMNVSTLELGDSALYLCASSLVGEVTEAFFGQGTRLTVV.

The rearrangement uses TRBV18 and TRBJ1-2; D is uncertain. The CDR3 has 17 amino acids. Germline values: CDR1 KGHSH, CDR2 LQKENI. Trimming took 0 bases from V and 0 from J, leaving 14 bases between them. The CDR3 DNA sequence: TGTGCCAGCTCACCACCAGCGGTCGGGCTACCTAACTATGGCTACACCTTC. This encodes CASSPPAVGLPNYGYTF.

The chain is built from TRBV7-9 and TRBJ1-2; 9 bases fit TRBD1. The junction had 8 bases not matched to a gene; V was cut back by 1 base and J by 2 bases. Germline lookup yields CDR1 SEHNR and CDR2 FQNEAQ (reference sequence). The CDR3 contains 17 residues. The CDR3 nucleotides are TGTGCCAGCAGCTTAGTGAAAGGACAGGGGACGAACTATGGCTACACCTTC. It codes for CASSLVKGQGTNYGYTF.

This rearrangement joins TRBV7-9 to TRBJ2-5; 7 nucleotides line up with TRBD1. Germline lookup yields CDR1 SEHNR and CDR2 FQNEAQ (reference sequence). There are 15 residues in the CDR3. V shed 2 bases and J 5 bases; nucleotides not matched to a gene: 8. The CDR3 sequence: CASSLLPGGGETQYF. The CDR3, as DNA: TGTGCCAGCAGCTTACTGCCAGGGGGTGGGGAGACCCAGTACTTC.

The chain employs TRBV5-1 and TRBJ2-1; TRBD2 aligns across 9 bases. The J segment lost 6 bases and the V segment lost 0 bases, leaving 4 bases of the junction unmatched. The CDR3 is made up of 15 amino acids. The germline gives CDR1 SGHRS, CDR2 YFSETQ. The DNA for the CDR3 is TGCGCCAGCAGCTTGGTGCGGGGGGGCACCAATGAGCAGTTCTTC. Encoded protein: CASSLVRGGTNEQFF.

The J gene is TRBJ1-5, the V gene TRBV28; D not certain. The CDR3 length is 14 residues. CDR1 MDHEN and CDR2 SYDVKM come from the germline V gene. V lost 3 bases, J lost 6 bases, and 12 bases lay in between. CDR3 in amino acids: CASSFEASGQPQHF. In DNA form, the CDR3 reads TGTGCCAGCAGTTTTGAGGCCTCTGGTCAGCCCCAGCATTTT.

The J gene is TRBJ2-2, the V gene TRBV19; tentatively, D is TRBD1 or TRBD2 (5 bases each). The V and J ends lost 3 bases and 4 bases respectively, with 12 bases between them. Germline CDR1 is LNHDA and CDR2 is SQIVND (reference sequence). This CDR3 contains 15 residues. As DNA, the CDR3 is TGTGCCAGTAGTATGTGGGGGTCGGGCACCGGGGAGCTGTTTTTT. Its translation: CASSMWGSGTGELFF.

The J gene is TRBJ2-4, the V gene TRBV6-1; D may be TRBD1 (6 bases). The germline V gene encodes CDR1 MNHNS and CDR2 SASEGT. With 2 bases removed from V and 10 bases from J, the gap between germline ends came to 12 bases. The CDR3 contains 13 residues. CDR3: CASSEWTASIQYF. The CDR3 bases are TGTGCCAGCAGTGAATGGACAGCATCTATTCAGTACTTC.

The CDR3 sequence: CASSQDRNTQYF. CDR3 DNA sequence: TGCGCCAGCAGCCAAGATAGGAATACGCAGTATTTT. The chain combines TRBV4-1 with TRBJ2-3; D is ambiguous. CDR1 is MGHRA, CDR2 YSYEKL, per germline. V lost 0 bases to trimming and J lost 7 bases, with 5 bases between them. This CDR3 is 12 amino acids long.

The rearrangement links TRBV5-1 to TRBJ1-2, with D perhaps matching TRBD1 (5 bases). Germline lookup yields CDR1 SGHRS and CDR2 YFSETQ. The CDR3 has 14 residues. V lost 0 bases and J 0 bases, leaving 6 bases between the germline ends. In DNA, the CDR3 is TGCGCCAGCAGCTTGGGGGGGACTAACTATGGCTACACCTTC. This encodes CASSLGGTNYGYTF.

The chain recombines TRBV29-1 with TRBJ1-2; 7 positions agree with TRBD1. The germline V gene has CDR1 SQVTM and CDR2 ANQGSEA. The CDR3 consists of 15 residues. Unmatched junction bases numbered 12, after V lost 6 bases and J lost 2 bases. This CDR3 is CSVGGTAQRNYGYTF. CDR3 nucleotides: TGCAGCGTGGGGGGGACAGCCCAACGAAACTATGGCTACACCTTC.

CDR3 residues: CASSRQGDSYEQYF. The DNA of the CDR3 is TGCGCCAGCAGCCGTCAGGGGGACTCCTACGAGCAGTACTTC. The gene calls are TRBV5-1 and TRBJ2-7; 7 bases fit TRBD1. This CDR3 comprises 14 residues. From germline, CDR1 is SGHRS and CDR2 YFSETQ. The J segment lost 0 bases and the V segment lost 4 bases, leaving 4 bases of the junction unmatched.

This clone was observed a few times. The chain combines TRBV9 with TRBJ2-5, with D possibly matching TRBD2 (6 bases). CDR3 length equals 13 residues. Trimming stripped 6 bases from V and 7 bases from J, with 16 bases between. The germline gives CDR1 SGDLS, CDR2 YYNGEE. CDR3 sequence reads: CASTAGPEGTQYF. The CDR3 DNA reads TGTGCCAGCACCGCTGGGCCGGAGGGGACCCAGTACTTC.

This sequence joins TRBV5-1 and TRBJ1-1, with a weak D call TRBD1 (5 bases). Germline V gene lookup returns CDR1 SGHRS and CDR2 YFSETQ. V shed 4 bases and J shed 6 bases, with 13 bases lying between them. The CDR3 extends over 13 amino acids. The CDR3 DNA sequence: TGCGCCAGCAGCCCCGACCCGGGGGCTGAAGCTTTCTTT. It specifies CASSPDPGAEAFF.

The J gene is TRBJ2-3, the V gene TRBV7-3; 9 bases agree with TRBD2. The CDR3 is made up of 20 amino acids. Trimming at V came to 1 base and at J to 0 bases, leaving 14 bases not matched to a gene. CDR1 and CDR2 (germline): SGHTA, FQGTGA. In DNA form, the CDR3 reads TGTGCCAGCAGCTTAAAAGGGTGGGTAGCGGGGGAATCTAGCACAGATACGCAGTATTTT. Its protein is CASSLKGWVAGESSTDTQYF.

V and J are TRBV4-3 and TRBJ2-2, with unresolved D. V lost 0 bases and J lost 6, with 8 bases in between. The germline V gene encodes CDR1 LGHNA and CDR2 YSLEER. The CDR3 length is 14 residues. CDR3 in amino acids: CASSQESWSGELFF. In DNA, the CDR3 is TGCGCCAGCAGCCAAGAGTCCTGGTCCGGGGAGCTGTTTTTT.

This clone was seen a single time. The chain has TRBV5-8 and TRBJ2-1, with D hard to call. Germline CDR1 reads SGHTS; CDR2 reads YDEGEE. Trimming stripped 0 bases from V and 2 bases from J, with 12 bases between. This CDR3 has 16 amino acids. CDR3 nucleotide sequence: TGTGCCAGCAGCTTGGCGTCAAGCCGACCCTACAATGAGCAGTTCTTC. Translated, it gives CASSLASSRPYNEQFF.

Here the CDR3 reads CASSHRLGRANSPLHF. The CDR3 DNA reads TGTGCCAGCAGCCATCGCTTGGGCAGGGCAAATTCACCCCTCCACTTT. The chain carries TRBV7-2 and TRBJ1-6, with a possible D match to TRBD1 (5 bases). This CDR3 is built from 16 residues. V lost 5 bases and J lost 7, with 18 bases in between. CDR1 is SGHTA, CDR2 FQGNSA, per germline.